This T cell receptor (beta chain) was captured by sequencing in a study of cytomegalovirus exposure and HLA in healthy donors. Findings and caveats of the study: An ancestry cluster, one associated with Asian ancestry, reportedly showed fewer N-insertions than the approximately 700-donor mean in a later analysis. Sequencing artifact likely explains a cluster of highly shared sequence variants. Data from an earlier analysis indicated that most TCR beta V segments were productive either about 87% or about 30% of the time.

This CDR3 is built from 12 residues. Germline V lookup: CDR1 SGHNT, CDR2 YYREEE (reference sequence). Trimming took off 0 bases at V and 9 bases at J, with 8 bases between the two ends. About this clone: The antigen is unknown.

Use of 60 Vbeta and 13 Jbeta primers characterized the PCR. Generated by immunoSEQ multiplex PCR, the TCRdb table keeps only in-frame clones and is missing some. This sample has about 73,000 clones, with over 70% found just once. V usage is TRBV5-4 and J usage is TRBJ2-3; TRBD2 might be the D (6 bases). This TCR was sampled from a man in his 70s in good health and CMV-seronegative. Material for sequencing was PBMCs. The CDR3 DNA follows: TGTGCCAGCAGCTTGGATGGGAGGACGCAGTATTTT. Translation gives CASSLDGRTQYF.